The present T cell receptor beta chain was sequenced within a study of regulatory T cells in long-lasting Graves disease. The study, taken as a whole, reports: Relative to new patients (around 1,000), persistent patients exhibited greater sharing of public clonotypes (more than 2,500). Compared with new cases, persistent Graves' patients showed reduced TCR diversity.

The CDR3 loop spans 19 amino acids. The germline V gene has CDR1 MNHGY and CDR2 SVAAGI. J was trimmed by 2 bases and V by 3 bases; bases with no gene match: 14. Documented time point: newly diagnosed GD, antithyroid drugs for less than 3 months. PBMCs were the source of the RNA used for TCR sequencing. Building the TCR beta libraries relied on iRepertoire HTBI primers, and CDR3 regions underwent Arm-PCR. TCRdb re-derived calls from the multiplex PCR reads in MiXCR, one entry per CDR3 protein. The sample holds approximately 400,000 distinct CDR3 sequences, 12% seen once. This clonotype appeared once. Its antigen remains unidentified. This sample was shared with a second study, whose subject was T cells in Graves' hyperthyroidism and ophthalmopathy. Per that paper: Hyperthyroidism in the patients, aged 18 to 65, was newly diagnosed and under 2 months in duration. Any patient presenting with uncontrolled infection, other autoimmune disease, pregnancy or lactation was left out.

The V call is TRBV6-9, the J call TRBJ2-5, with 11 bases that match TRBD2. The clonotype comes from a woman under 30 with Graves disease. Here the sequenced sample was peripheral blood mononuclear cells (PBMCs), taken at new diagnosis, from a patient treated with antithyroid drugs. The CDR3 region is CASSYPLAGGLEPQETQYF. The DNA for the CDR3 is TGTGCCAGCAGTTACCCGCTAGCGGGGGGCCTTGAACCTCAAGAGACCCAGTACTTC.